These 27 T cell receptor beta chains were all obtained from the same sample, sequenced in a study of T cell changes during pregnancy in multiple sclerosis. Produced via immunoSEQ multiplex PCR; TCRdb's table is partial and in-frame only. The sample shows 90,000 to 120,000 clones, roughly 92% of them seen only once. Sequences were derived from peripheral blood, sampled in the third trimester of pregnancy. Every receptor here comes from a female donor in good health, enrolled as a control in a pregnancy study.

The CDR3, as DNA: TGTGCCAGCAGCCTAATAGCGGGGGGGTTCACAGATACGCAGTATTTT. It codes for CASSLIAGGFTDTQYF. The rearrangement links TRBV5-4 to TRBJ2-3, with 11 bases aligning to TRBD2. J gave up 2 bases and V 4 bases, and 6 bases lay outside the gene matches. The CDR3 sequence is 16 residues long. The germline gives CDR1 SGHNT, CDR2 YYREEE (reference sequence).

This clone was counted a few times. The genes are TRBV5-6 and TRBJ1-1; D is uncertain. Trimming took off 4 bases at V and 2 bases at J, with 9 bases between the two ends. The CDR3 is made up of 13 amino acids. In germline, CDR1 is SGHDT, CDR2 YYEEEE. DNA of the CDR3: TGTGCCAGCAGCCTCCCCCCCAACACTGAAGCTTTCTTT. Encoded protein: CASSLPPNTEAFF.

The chain carries TRBV9 and TRBJ1-3; the D gene is possibly TRBD1 (6 bases). CDR3 size: 17 residues. Per germline, CDR1 SGDLS and CDR2 YYNGEE. The V and J ends lost 6 bases and 0 bases respectively, with 19 bases between them. CDR3 sequence reads: CASTRGTGPSSGNTIYF. The DNA for the CDR3 is TGTGCCAGCACCCGTGGTACAGGGCCATCCTCTGGAAACACCATATATTTT.

The rearrangement links TRBV30 to TRBJ1-2; D is possibly TRBD1 (6 bases). Germline CDR1 and CDR2: GTSNPN and SVGIG (reference sequence). This CDR3 is 13 amino acids long. V shed 0 bases and J shed 3 bases, with 8 bases lying between them. The CDR3 nucleotides are TGTGCCTGGAGTGTCGGGACACACTATGGCTACACCTTC. Protein product: CAWSVGTHYGYTF.

V is TRBV6-1 and J is TRBJ1-3; 7 nucleotides line up with TRBD1. Germline CDR1 reads MNHNS; CDR2 reads SASEGT. The CDR3 spans 17 residues. V was clipped by 1 base and J by 0 bases; unmatched bases: 6. In nucleotides, the CDR3 is TGTGCCAGCAGTGAAGGGTGGGGACAGCGCTCTGGAAACACCATATATTTT. It yields the protein CASSEGWGQRSGNTIYF.

The rearrangement links TRBV19 to TRBJ2-2, with 8 bases identical to TRBD1. This CDR3 comprises 16 residues. CDR1 and CDR2 (germline): LNHDA, SQIVND (reference sequence). J lost 6 bases, V lost 5 bases, and 11 bases had no gene match. CDR3 sequence: CASSSWTGRSPGELFF. CDR3 nucleotide sequence: TGTGCCAGTAGTTCCTGGACAGGGAGGAGTCCCGGGGAGCTGTTTTTT. Full variable domain (remainder filled in from reference TRBV19 and TRBJ2-2): DGGITQSPKYLFRKEGQNVTLSCEQNLNHDAMYWYRQDPGQGLRLIYYSQIVNDFQKGDIAEGYSVSREKKESFPLTVTSAQKNPTAFYLCASSSWTGRSPGELFFGEGSRLTVL.

The chain has TRBV19 and TRBJ2-1; TRBD1 matches at 10 bases. Germline CDR1 and CDR2: LNHDA and SQIVND (reference sequence). The CDR3 loop spans 19 amino acids. V dropped 6 bases and J dropped 0; count of bases not matched to a gene: 14. Written as DNA, the CDR3 is TGTGCCAGTAGGCGGACAGGGGGGGTCTCACTAAGCTCCTACAATGAGCAGTTCTTC. Protein: CASRRTGGVSLSSYNEQFF. Drawing the rest from reference TRBV19 and TRBJ2-1, the complete variable domain is DGGITQSPKYLFRKEGQNVTLSCEQNLNHDAMYWYRQDPGQGLRLIYYSQIVNDFQKGDIAEGYSVSREKKESFPLTVTSAQKNPTAFYLCASRRTGGVSLSSYNEQFFGPGTRLTVL.

CDR3 protein: CACLKTGDRYEQYF. CDR3 DNA sequence: TGTGCCTGCCTTAAGACAGGGGACCGCTACGAGCAGTACTTC. The gene calls are TRBV30 and TRBJ2-7; 8 bases line up with TRBD1. There are 14 residues in the CDR3. V lost 6 bases, J lost 3 bases, and 10 bases stayed unmatched. CDR1 is GTSNPN, CDR2 SVGIG, per germline (reference sequence).

This chain joins TRBV7-8 and TRBJ2-7, with 7 bases aligning to TRBD1. Trimming cost V 5 bases and J 2 bases; bases outside gene matches: 9. Germline assignment: CDR1 SGHVS and CDR2 FQNEAQ. CDR3 length: 15 amino acids. The CDR3 here is CASSPRGRGTYEQYF. The CDR3 nucleotides read TGTGCCAGCAGCCCCCGCGGCAGGGGGACCTACGAGCAGTACTTC.

The V gene is TRBV15, the J gene TRBJ2-1; D perhaps matches TRBD2 (6 bases). Trimming left V 8 bases short and J 3 bases short, with 20 bases between. The CDR3 is 16 amino acids. Looked up from germline, CDR1 is LNHNV and CDR2 is YYDKDF (reference sequence). The CDR3 region is CATSDFGASDYNEQFF. In DNA form, the CDR3 reads TGTGCCACCTCGGACTTCGGGGCTAGCGACTACAATGAGCAGTTCTTC.

CDR3 sequence reads: CASSISPGAGNTIYF. CDR3 DNA: TGTGCCAGTAGTATATCCCCGGGGGCTGGAAACACCATATATTTT. The gene calls are TRBV19 and TRBJ1-3; tentatively, D is TRBD1 (5 bases). CDR3 size: 15 residues. Trimming left V 2 bases short and J 2 bases short, with 10 bases between. Germline V lookup: CDR1 LNHDA, CDR2 SQIVND (reference sequence).

The V gene is TRBV7-9, the J gene TRBJ2-2, with D perhaps matching TRBD1 (5 bases). Trimming cost V 0 bases and J 3 bases, with 8 bases left between them. Germline V gene sequence: CDR1 SEHNR, CDR2 FQNEAQ (reference sequence). This CDR3 has 15 residues. Here the CDR3 reads CASSLAGADTGELFF. For the CDR3, the DNA is TGTGCCAGCAGCTTAGCAGGGGCGGACACCGGGGAGCTGTTTTTT.

This chain uses TRBV15 with TRBJ2-1; possible D gene TRBD1, 5 bases. The CDR3 contains 16 residues. Per the germline V gene, CDR1 is LNHNV and CDR2 is YYDKDF (reference sequence). V was shortened by 1 base and J by 3 bases, with 13 bases between the two germline ends. Here the CDR3 reads CATSRGTSVVYNEQFF. CDR3 in DNA: TGTGCCACCAGCAGAGGGACATCAGTAGTCTACAATGAGCAGTTCTTC. Full variable domain (remainder filled in from reference TRBV15 and TRBJ2-1): DAMVIQNPRYQVTQFGKPVTLSCSQTLNHNVMYWYQQKSSQAPKLLFHYYDKDFNNEADTPDNFQSRRPNTSFCFLDIRSPGLGDTAMYLCATSRGTSVVYNEQFFGPGTRLTVL.

This chain links TRBV7-9 with TRBJ1-1; weak D call: TRBD1 (5 bases). The CDR3 has 14 residues. The V gene lost 1 base and the J gene lost 4 bases, with 10 bases spanning the gap. Germline-derived CDR1 and CDR2 are SEHNR and FQNEAQ (reference sequence). The CDR3, as DNA: TGTGCCAGCAGCTTAGATTTAAGGGGCACTGAAGCTTTCTTT. As protein: CASSLDLRGTEAFF.

This clone appeared a single time. J is TRBJ1-5 and V is TRBV29-1, with 8 bases aligning to TRBD1. CDR3 size: 14 residues. Losses at the gene ends were 6 bases for V and 3 bases for J; bases not matched to a gene: 7. Germline CDR1 and CDR2: SQVTM and ANQGSEA. The CDR3 DNA reads TGCAGCGTGGTTGGACAGGGCAACAATCAGCCCCAGCATTTT. It encodes CSVVGQGNNQPQHF.

This clone was recorded a few times. The V gene is TRBV18, the J gene TRBJ1-5; D gene ambiguous. CDR1 is KGHSH and CDR2 is LQKENI in the germline V gene. V gave up 6 bases and J gave up 5 bases, with 17 bases separating them. The CDR3 runs to 15 residues. CDR3 coding DNA: TGTGCCAGCTCCCGTCAAGGAGGGAGGGATCAGCCCCAGCATTTT. Its translation: CASSRQGGRDQPQHF. Full variable domain (missing parts from reference TRBV18 and TRBJ1-5): NAGVMQNPRHLVRRRGQEARLRCSPMKGHSHVYWYRQLPEEGLKFMVYLQKENIIDESGMPKERFSAEFPKEGPSILRIQQVVRGDSAAYFCASSRQGGRDQPQHFGDGTRLSIL.

J is TRBJ1-3 and V is TRBV4-3; D is unclear. Germline CDR1 reads LGHNA; CDR2 reads YSLEER. The CDR3 length is 16 residues. Deletions cut 1 base from V and 4 bases from J, with 14 bases between. CDR3 sequence: CASSQVLKSPGNTIYF. The CDR3 DNA is TGCGCCAGCAGCCAAGTACTCAAGTCTCCGGGAAACACCATATATTTT.

V and J are TRBV7-9 and TRBJ1-5; D gene unclear. The V end lost 5 bases, the J end lost 5 bases, and 22 bases lay between the germline ends. The CDR3 has 17 amino acids. Germline lookup yields CDR1 SEHNR and CDR2 FQNEAQ (reference sequence). CDR3 loop: CASSPPLEVYQDQPQHF. The CDR3 bases are TGTGCCAGCAGCCCCCCGCTGGAGGTCTACCAAGATCAGCCCCAGCATTTT.

In DNA, the CDR3 is TGTGCCAGTAGTACCCGACAGGGGGCCATGAACACTGAAGCTTTCTTT. It translates to CASSTRQGAMNTEAFF. V gene TRBV19 combines with J gene TRBJ1-1; 10 bases line up with TRBD1. The germline V gene has CDR1 LNHDA and CDR2 SQIVND (reference sequence). V lost 4 bases and J lost 0; bases outside the gene matches: 5. The CDR3 is made up of 16 amino acids.

The V call is TRBV6-6, the J call TRBJ2-3; possible D gene TRBD1, 6 bases. Germline CDR1 is MNHNY and CDR2 is SVGAGI (reference sequence). The CDR3 loop spans 16 amino acids. Trimming removed 0 bases from V and 2 bases from J, with 12 bases in between. CDR3 amino acids: CASSYSSAGDTDTQYF. In nucleotides, the CDR3 is TGTGCCAGCAGTTACTCGTCGGCAGGGGACACAGATACGCAGTATTTT.

The rearrangement uses TRBV19 and TRBJ2-2, with 11 bases that match TRBD2. The CDR3 has 15 residues. The junction had 4 bases not matched to a gene; V was cut back by 8 bases and J by 2 bases. Germline CDR1 LNHDA, CDR2 SQIVND (reference sequence). DNA of the CDR3: TGTGCCAGTCTTAGCGGGGGGGGAAACACCGGGGAGCTGTTTTTT. This translates into CASLSGGGNTGELFF.

The rearrangement joins TRBV7-8 to TRBJ2-1; maybe TRBD2 (6 bases). V was cut by 1 base and J by 4 bases, with 17 bases left in between. CDR3 length equals 17 residues. Germline CDR1 is SGHVS and CDR2 is FQNEAQ. This chain's CDR3 is CASSLVGGPARYNEQFF. DNA for the CDR3: TGTGCCAGCAGCTTAGTGGGGGGTCCGGCTCGGTACAATGAGCAGTTCTTC.

V is TRBV2 and J is TRBJ1-1; 7 bases line up with TRBD1. The V gene end was trimmed by 6 bases and the J gene end by 4 bases; junction bases not matched to a gene: 8. This CDR3 has 14 residues. Germline CDR1 reads SNHLY; CDR2 reads FYNNEI. The CDR3 is CASSPRGRTTEAFF. The CDR3 nucleotides read TGTGCCAGCAGCCCGAGGGGGCGGACCACTGAAGCTTTCTTT. Drawing the rest from reference TRBV2 and TRBJ1-1, the complete variable domain is EPEVTQTPSHQVTQMGQEVILRCVPISNHLYFYWYRQILGQKVEFLVSFYNNEISEKSEIFDDQFSVERPDGSNFTLKIRSTKLEDSAMYFCASSPRGRTTEAFFGQGTRLTVV.

The V and J genes are TRBV7-3 and TRBJ2-5; D is perhaps TRBD2 (6 bases). V gave up 3 bases and J gave up 4 bases, with 9 bases separating them. The CDR3 spans 13 residues. Germline loops: CDR1 SGHTA, CDR2 FQGTGA. As DNA, the CDR3 is TGTGCCAGCAGCTTTACTAGCCGAGAGACCCAGTACTTC. This encodes CASSFTSRETQYF.

The DNA of the CDR3 is TGTGCCAGCAGCCCCAGGAGGGCGGATGAGCAGTTCTTC. Amino acid sequence: CASSPRRADEQFF. The V and J genes are TRBV11-3 and TRBJ2-1; possibly TRBD2 for D (6 bases). V lost 5 bases and J 8 bases, leaving 13 bases between the germline ends. This CDR3 is built from 13 residues. Germline CDR1 SGHNT, CDR2 YENEEA.

The chain combines TRBV27 with TRBJ1-2, with a possible D match to TRBD1 (6 bases). V gave up 4 bases and J gave up 0 bases, with 9 bases separating them. This CDR3 is 14 amino acids long. Germline V gene sequence: CDR1 MNHEY, CDR2 SMNVEV (reference sequence). CDR3 bases: TGTGCCAGCAGTTCCTACAGGGCTAACTATGGCTACACCTTC. Its translation is CASSSYRANYGYTF.

This clone was observed a single time. The chain couples TRBV9 to TRBJ2-5; TRBD2 aligns across 11 bases. This CDR3 has 15 residues. Per germline, CDR1 SGDLS and CDR2 YYNGEE. Trimming took 0 bases from V and 5 from J; bases not matched to a gene: 3. CDR3 residues: CASSVVAGGAETQYF. The CDR3 DNA follows: TGTGCCAGCAGCGTAGTAGCGGGGGGGGCGGAGACCCAGTACTTC.